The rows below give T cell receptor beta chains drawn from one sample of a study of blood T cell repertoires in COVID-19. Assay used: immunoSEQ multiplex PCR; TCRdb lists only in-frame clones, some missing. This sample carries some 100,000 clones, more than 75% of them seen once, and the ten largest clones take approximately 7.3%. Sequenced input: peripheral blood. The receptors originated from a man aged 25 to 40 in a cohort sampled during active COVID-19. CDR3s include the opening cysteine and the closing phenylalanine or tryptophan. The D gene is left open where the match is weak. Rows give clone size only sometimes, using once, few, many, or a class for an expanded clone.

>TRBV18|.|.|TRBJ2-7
CASSPVGAGLVYEQYF
TGTGCCAGCTCACCAGTCGGGGCGGGGCTTGTATACGAGCAGTACTTC
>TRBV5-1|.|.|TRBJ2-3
CASSLDYFLTDTQYF
TGCGCCAGCAGCTTGGACTACTTCCTCACAGATACGCAGTATTTT
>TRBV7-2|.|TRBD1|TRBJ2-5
CASSLQTGQETQYF
TGTGCCAGCAGCTTACAGACAGGGCAAGAGACCCAGTACTTC
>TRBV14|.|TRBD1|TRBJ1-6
CASSQDGQGARSPLHF
TGTGCCAGCAGCCAAGACGGACAGGGGGCAAGGTCACCCCTCCACTTT
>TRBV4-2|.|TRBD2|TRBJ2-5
CASSQAGGAVETQYF
TGTGCCAGCAGCCAAGCCGGGGGGGCCGTGGAGACCCAGTACTTC
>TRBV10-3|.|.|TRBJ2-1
CAISRQTINNEQFF
TGTGCCATCAGTCGTCAAACAATAAACAATGAGCAGTTCTTC
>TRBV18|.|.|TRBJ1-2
CASSPGENYGYTF
TGTGCCAGCTCACCAGGAGAGAACTATGGCTACACCTTC
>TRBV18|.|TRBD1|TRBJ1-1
CASLQGTYTEAFF
TGTGCCAGCTTACAGGGGACGTACACTGAAGCTTTCTTT
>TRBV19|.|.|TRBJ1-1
CASSMWTENTEAFF
TGTGCCAGTAGTATGTGGACAGAGAACACTGAAGCTTTCTTT
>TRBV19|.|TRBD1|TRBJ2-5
CASSEDREETQYF
TGTGCCAGTAGTGAAGACAGGGAAGAGACCCAGTACTTC
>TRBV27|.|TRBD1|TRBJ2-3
CASSPWRRGLGTDTQYF
TGTGCCAGCAGTCCCTGGCGCAGGGGGCTGGGCACAGATACGCAGTATTTT
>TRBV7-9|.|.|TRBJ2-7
CASSLAHSEQYF
TGTGCCAGCAGCTTAGCTCATAGCGAGCAGTACTTC
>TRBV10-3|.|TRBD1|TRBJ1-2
CAIRGTADIELYGYTF
TGTGCCATCAGGGGGACAGCAGATATAGAACTCTATGGCTACACCTTC
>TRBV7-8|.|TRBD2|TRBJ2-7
CASSLAGGGYEQYF
TGTGCCAGCAGCTTAGCGGGCGGGGGATACGAGCAGTACTTC
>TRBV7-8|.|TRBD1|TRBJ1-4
CASSRYRGENEKLFF
TGTGCCAGCAGCCGATACAGGGGCGAGAATGAAAAACTGTTTTTT
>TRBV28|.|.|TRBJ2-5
CASSLPRRETQYF
TGTGCCAGCAGCCTACCCCGTCGGGAGACCCAGTACTTC
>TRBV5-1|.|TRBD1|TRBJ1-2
CASSSGQGNYGYTF
TGCGCCAGCAGCTCGGGACAGGGGAACTATGGCTACACCTTC
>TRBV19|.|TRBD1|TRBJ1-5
CATGQGISQPQHF
TGTGCCACTGGACAGGGGATTTCCCAGCCCCAGCATTTT
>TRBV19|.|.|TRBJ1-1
CASKGGKRDTNTEAFF
TGTGCCAGTAAGGGGGGGAAACGGGACACGAACACTGAAGCTTTCTTT
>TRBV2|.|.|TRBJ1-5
CASTGEGSNQPQHF
TGTGCCAGCACAGGGGAGGGAAGCAATCAGCCCCAGCATTTT
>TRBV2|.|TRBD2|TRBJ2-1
CASSPGLAPYNEQFF
TGTGCCAGCAGTCCGGGACTAGCCCCCTACAATGAGCAGTTCTTC
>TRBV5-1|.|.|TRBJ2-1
CASSFTRTGEQFF
TGCGCCAGCAGCTTCACCCGGACGGGAGAGCAGTTCTTC
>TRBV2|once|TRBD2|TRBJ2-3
CASSEKWGGGGTDTQYF
TGTGCCAGCAGTGAAAAATGGGGGGGAGGGGGCACAGATACGCAGTATTTT
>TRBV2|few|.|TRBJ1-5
CASSEGSRASNQPQHF
TGTGCCAGCAGTGAAGGTTCCAGGGCCAGCAATCAGCCCCAGCATTTT
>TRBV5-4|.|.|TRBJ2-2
CASSAEMFTGELFF
TGTGCCAGCAGCGCGGAGATGTTCACCGGGGAGCTGTTTTTT
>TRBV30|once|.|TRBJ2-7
CAWTMTSWGREQYF
TGTGCCTGGACCATGACTTCATGGGGGAGGGAGCAGTACTTC
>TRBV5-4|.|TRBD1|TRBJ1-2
CASSLPTGADGYTF
TGTGCCAGCAGCCTCCCGACAGGGGCCGATGGCTACACCTTC
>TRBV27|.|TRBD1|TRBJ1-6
CASSARDRGVWDSPLHF
TGTGCCAGCAGTGCCCGGGACAGGGGCGTCTGGGATTCACCCCTCCACTTT
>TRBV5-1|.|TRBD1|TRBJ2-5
CASSFGSSGQQETQYF
TGCGCCAGCAGCTTCGGAAGTTCGGGACAGCAAGAGACCCAGTACTTC
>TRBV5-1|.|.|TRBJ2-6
CASSPPQYSGANVLTF
TGCGCCAGCAGCCCACCTCAGTACTCTGGGGCCAACGTCCTGACTTTC
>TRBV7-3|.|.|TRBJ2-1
CASSLIPGLGEQFF
TGTGCCAGCAGCTTAATCCCCGGACTGGGGGAGCAGTTCTTC
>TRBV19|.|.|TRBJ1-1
CASSTEWNTEAFF
TGTGCCAGTAGTACGGAGTGGAACACTGAAGCTTTCTTT
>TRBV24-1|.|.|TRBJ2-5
CATSQKQGVGQETQYF
TGTGCCACCAGCCAAAAACAGGGTGTGGGGCAAGAGACCCAGTACTTC
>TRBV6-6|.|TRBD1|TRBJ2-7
CASSPPTGGISGEQYF
TGTGCCAGCAGTCCCCCGACAGGGGGAATATCGGGCGAGCAGTACTTC
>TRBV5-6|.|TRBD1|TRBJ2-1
CASSIRTGYGEQFF
TGTGCCAGCAGCATCCGGACAGGGTATGGTGAGCAGTTCTTC
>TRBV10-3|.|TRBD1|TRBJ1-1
CATSTTTGTVRREAFF
TGTGCCACCAGTACTACGACCGGGACAGTGAGACGTGAAGCTTTCTTT
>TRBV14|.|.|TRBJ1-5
CASSQASKGEGSNQPQHF
TGTGCCAGCAGCCAAGCCAGCAAGGGGGAGGGTAGCAATCAGCCCCAGCATTTT
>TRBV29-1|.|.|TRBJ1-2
CSGLLSYGYTF
TGCAGCGGCCTACTTAGTTATGGCTACACCTTC
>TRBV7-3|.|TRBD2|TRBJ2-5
CASSPGTSVGETQYF
TGTGCCAGCAGCCCCGGGACTAGCGTGGGAGAGACCCAGTACTTC
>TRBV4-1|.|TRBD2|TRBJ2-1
CASSQPGGNKWDEQFF
TGCGCCAGCAGCCAACCCGGGGGGAACAAATGGGATGAGCAGTTCTTC
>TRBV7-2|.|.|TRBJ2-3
CASSGGGRGTDTQYF
TGTGCCAGCAGCGGGGGGGGCCGCGGCACAGATACGCAGTATTTT
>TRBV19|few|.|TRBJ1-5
CASMSGQRLGQPQHF
TGTGCCAGTATGTCTGGTCAGAGGTTAGGTCAGCCCCAGCATTTT
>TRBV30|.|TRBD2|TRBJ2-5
CAWSVLLAGQETQYF
TGTGCCTGGAGTGTACTCCTAGCGGGTCAAGAGACCCAGTACTTC
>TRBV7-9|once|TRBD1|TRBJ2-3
CASSFSDRDPDTQYF
TGTGCCAGCAGCTTCTCAGACAGGGACCCAGATACGCAGTATTTT
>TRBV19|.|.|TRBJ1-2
CASIRNPQGNYGYTF
TGTGCCAGCATTCGAAACCCCCAGGGTAACTATGGCTACACCTTC
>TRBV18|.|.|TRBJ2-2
CASSPWAGDAGELFF
TGTGCCAGCTCACCATGGGCAGGGGATGCCGGGGAGCTGTTTTTT
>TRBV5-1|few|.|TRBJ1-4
CASSQGINNEKLFF
TGCGCCAGCAGCCAGGGGATAAATAATGAAAAACTGTTTTTT